A single T cell receptor beta chain is shown here with its context. Its specificity is not known. The record originates from a study of shared clonotypes between healthy human individuals. Study-wide points: Larger estimated richness was generally seen in naive subsets than in memory subsets. The sharing of about 5% of naive CD4 clonotypes was seen across several donors. There were few donors, and this limited the genetic and exposure-history diversity represented.

This CDR3 region has 17 residues. From germline, CDR1 is SGHRS and CDR2 YFSETQ. The V segment lost 3 bases and the J segment 0 bases; nucleotides outside the gene matches: 9. Deep-level settings were used for running the assay. The data were produced by immunoSEQ multiplex PCR, yet TCRdb's version contains in-frame clones alone and is incomplete. The sample has some 1 million clones; under 80% are singletons. The V call is TRBV5-1, the J call TRBJ1-2, with TRBD1 matching 9 bases. The sequenced sample consisted of memory CD4+ T cells sorted from blood. Described subset: CD45RA-negative fraction. This clonotype was sampled from a man aged 18 to 30 in good health. CDR3 region: CASSSTSRQGANYGYTF. For the CDR3, the DNA is TGCGCCAGCAGCTCCACCTCTCGACAGGGGGCTAACTATGGCTACACCTTC.